The clone carrying this T cell receptor beta chain was observed once. Authors' data handling: From reference gene primer amplification, estimates of nucleated cell counts were derived. Some clones are missing from TCRdb's copy, which holds only in-frame ones; the method was immunoSEQ multiplex PCR. The V and J calls and clone size are taken from that table; D and trimming were inferred from the DNA. The data show about 45,000 clones, around four fifths seen once. Germline trimming cut 4 bases from V and 13 bases from J; bases unmatched to any gene: 9. Per the germline V gene, CDR1 is SGHDN and CDR2 is FVKESK. CDR3 length: 13 residues. This record comes from a study of blood T cell repertoires in COVID-19. Study information: Acute-phase and convalescent COVID-19 samples originated in the United States, Italy and Spain. From T cells, B-cell-depleted T cells, or PBMCs came the material, which was cDNA or gDNA.

The sample comprised peripheral blood. The TCR comes from a man aged 50 to 59 with active COVID-19. The chain recombines TRBV14 with TRBJ2-1; 8 bases agree with TRBD2. CDR3 amino acids: CASSLNPGLAQFF. The CDR3 bases are TGTGCCAGCAGCCTAAATCCCGGACTAGCCCAGTTCTTC.